Here is one T cell receptor beta chain with its context. Assay: immunoSEQ multiplex PCR; the TCRdb copy retains only in-frame clones and omits some. There are approximately 470,000 clones in the sample; approximately 90% occur only once, and approximately 0.7% lies in the top ten. Study members were between about 18 and 89 years old and lived in around 24 US regions. Clinical histories supplied by participants themselves formed the basis of cohort assignment. Trimming removed 7 bases from V and 1 base from J; junction bases left unmatched: 8. The CDR3 length is 15 residues. Germline CDR1 ENHRY, CDR2 SYGVKD. This entry belongs to a study of blood T cell repertoires in COVID-19. Study context: Specimens from acute and convalescent COVID-19 originated in the United States, Italy and Spain. T cells, B-cell-depleted T cells, or PBMCs provided the cDNA or gDNA that served as material.

The receptor comes from a woman aged 18-29 years who had recovered from COVID-19. Input material: PBMCs or T cells enriched from blood (not recorded which). The chain is built from TRBV10-3 and TRBJ2-3; TRBD2 matches at 7 bases. The CDR3 region has the DNA TGTGCCATCAACCTGGGGGGGGACGGCACAGATACGCAGTATTTT. Translated: CAINLGGDGTDTQYF.